The 5 T cell receptor beta chains presented below share a single source sample, sequenced in a study of blood T cell repertoires in COVID-19. Clones were read by immunoSEQ multiplex PCR, and TCRdb kept only the in-frame ones, dropping some. The sample has 150,000 to 200,000 clones, 80% seen once. Sequencing input: PBMCs or T cells enriched from blood (not recorded which). The receptor source for this set is a man in his forties who had recovered from COVID-19.

The V gene is TRBV6-5, the J gene TRBJ2-7; 8 positions agree with TRBD1. Germline V lookup: CDR1 MNHEY, CDR2 SVGAGI. V dropped 6 bases and J dropped 2; count of bases not matched to a gene: 3. The CDR3 extends over 13 amino acids. Written as DNA, the CDR3 is TGTGCCAGCAGATTGGGACAGGCCTACGAGCAGTACGTC. Its translation: CASRLGQAYEQYV.

The chain employs TRBV4-1 and TRBJ1-1, with D possibly matching TRBD1 (5 bases). This CDR3 is built from 15 residues. The V end was cut by 1 base, the J end by 4 bases, with 13 bases between. Per germline, CDR1 MGHRA and CDR2 YSYEKL. The DNA of the CDR3 is TGCGCCAGCAGCCAAGGGGTCAGGGATCGCACTGAAGCTTTCTTT. This translates into CASSQGVRDRTEAFF.

The V and J genes are TRBV6-5 and TRBJ2-5; 10 nucleotides match TRBD2. V gave up 4 bases and J gave up 5 bases; unmatched junction bases: 10. Germline CDR1 MNHEY, CDR2 SVGAGI. The CDR3 length is 16 residues. As DNA, the CDR3 is TGTGCCAGCAGTTCGGGTTCAGCGGGGGGGCAGGAGACCCAGTACTTC. This codes for CASSSGSAGGQETQYF.

The chain links TRBV15 to TRBJ2-4; 8 bases are shared with TRBD2. Germline trimming cut 6 bases from V and 6 bases from J; bases unmatched to any gene: 7. The CDR3 is made up of 14 amino acids. Germline loops: CDR1 LNHNV, CDR2 YYDKDF (reference sequence). The CDR3 bases are TGTGCCACCAGTTCGGGGGGGATTTCAAACATTCAGTACTTC. Protein product: CATSSGGISNIQYF.

This clone turned up a few times. The chain is built from TRBV24-1 and TRBJ2-5; no clear D gene. The CDR3 loop spans 15 amino acids. V lost 3 bases and J 0 bases, leaving 10 bases between the germline ends. Germline CDR1 and CDR2: KGHDR and SFDVKD. In nucleotides, the CDR3 is TGTGCCACCAGTGATAGCCGGGTCCACCAAGAGACCCAGTACTTC. Translating it yields CATSDSRVHQETQYF.